Listed here is a single T cell receptor beta chain. Its antigen is undetermined. The sampling schedule covered blood at baseline, cycle 4 day 1, and cycle 7 day 1. Here immunoSEQ multiplex PCR was the method, and the copy in TCRdb shows in-frame clones only, minus some. Counted here are tens of thousands of clones, 89% occurring once; the ten biggest clones make up roughly 11%. The data were taken from a study of OX40 agonist ivuxolimab in advanced cancers. Study information: The dose-escalation cohort was over 65% male, with a mean age of around 60 years, ranging roughly 23 to 79. Of the participants, under 50% had some prior anti-PD-1, anti-PD-L1 or anti-CTLA-4 therapy, which was allowed. Study observations and caveats: Dosing at 0.1 to 3.0 mg/kg was accompanied by clonal expansion of CD4+ and CD8+ blood T cells by week 6.

Looked up from germline, CDR1 is MDHEN and CDR2 is SYDVKM. The V and J ends lost 4 bases and 5 bases respectively, with 17 bases between them. The CDR3 is 16 residues long. The input for sequencing was CD4+ or CD8+ T cells sorted from blood, taken in a trial of the OX40 agonist ivuxolimab. The clonotype originates from an adult with an advanced solid tumor such as melanoma, head and neck, liver or kidney cancer. The V and J genes are TRBV28 and TRBJ2-2, with no clear D. The CDR3 spells CASSSYKGFRTGELFF. CDR3 in DNA: TGTGCCAGCAGTTCTTATAAAGGGTTTCGAACCGGGGAGCTGTTTTTT.